A selection of T cell receptor beta chains follows, all from one sample in a study of cytomegalovirus exposure and HLA in healthy donors. TCRdb's copy holds only in-frame clones and misses some; the assay was immunoSEQ multiplex PCR. The sample has 180,000 or so clones, around 78% seen once. The sample taken for sequencing was PBMCs. The receptors stem from a woman in her twenties or thirties in good health and CMV-seropositive. The CDR3 runs from the conserved cysteine through the conserved F or W. D genes are given only for firm matches. Size tells how often a clone was seen (once, few, many) or the class of an expanded clone, and some rows leave it out.

d_gene | j_gene | abundance | v_gene | CDR3nt | CDR3aa
NA | TRBJ2-2 | NA | TRBV4-3 | TGCGCCAGCAGCCAAGATGGGTGGGGCGGCACCGGGGAGCTGTTTTTT | CASSQDGWGGTGELFF
TRBD2 | TRBJ2-7 | NA | TRBV10-3 | TGTGCCATAGACTTACCCGTGACTAGCGGGAGTGCCTACGAGCAGTACTTC | CAIDLPVTSGSAYEQYF
TRBD1 | TRBJ2-6 | NA | TRBV7-2 | TGTGCCAGCAGCGAATTGTACCCGGGACAGGGGATGGAAAACGTCCTGACTTTC | CASSELYPGQGMENVLTF
NA | TRBJ1-2 | NA | TRBV19 | TGTGCCAGTAGTATAGAACAGCCAACATATGGCTACACCTTC | CASSIEQPTYGYTF
TRBD1 | TRBJ1-1 | NA | TRBV6-1 | TGTGCCAGCAGACGCGGACAGGGGGGGACTGAAGCTTTCTTT | CASRRGQGGTEAFF
TRBD2 | TRBJ2-2 | NA | TRBV12-5 | TGTGCTAGTGGGCCCGGGACTAGCGGGTCCTACACCGGGGAGCTGTTTTTT | CASGPGTSGSYTGELFF
TRBD2 | TRBJ2-1 | NA | TRBV10-3 | TGTGCCATCAGTGAGTCGACGGGACTAGCGGACAATGAGCAGTTCTTC | CAISESTGLADNEQFF
TRBD1 | TRBJ2-2 | NA | TRBV2 | TGTGCCAGCATAGGGACAGCGAACACCGGGGAGCTGTTTTTT | CASIGTANTGELFF
TRBD1 | TRBJ1-2 | once | TRBV4-3 | TGCGCCAGCAGCCAAACTCGCGGGGCAGGGGGTGGCTACACCTTC | CASSQTRGAGGGYTF
NA | TRBJ2-7 | NA | TRBV1 | TGCACCAGCAGCTGGGGTGGCGGGGGCTCCTACGAGCAGTACTTC | CTSSWGGGGSYEQYF
NA | TRBJ1-1 | NA | TRBV4-3 | TGCGCCAGCAGCCACCAGGGAGGCACTGAAGCTTTCTTT | CASSHQGGTEAFF
TRBD1 | TRBJ1-5 | NA | TRBV16 | TGTGCCAGCAGTCTCGACAGGGGGAATCAGCCCCAGCATTTT | CASSLDRGNQPQHF
TRBD1 | TRBJ2-3 | NA | TRBV19 | TGTGCCAGTATACGACAGGGCTCAGATACGCAGTATTTT | CASIRQGSDTQYF
TRBD2 | TRBJ2-1 | NA | TRBV18 | TGTGCCAGCTCACTGTCCCTAGCGGGGAACCCCCTTTTCTACAATGAGCAGTTCTTC | CASSLSLAGNPLFYNEQFF
NA | TRBJ2-1 | few | TRBV10-1 | TGCGCCAGCAGTGTGACTAGCTACAATGAGCAGTTCTTC | CASSVTSYNEQFF
NA | TRBJ1-6 | once | TRBV5-1 | TGCGCCAGCAGCTTGGTCGTCAGGGATAATTCACCCCTCCACTTT | CASSLVVRDNSPLHF